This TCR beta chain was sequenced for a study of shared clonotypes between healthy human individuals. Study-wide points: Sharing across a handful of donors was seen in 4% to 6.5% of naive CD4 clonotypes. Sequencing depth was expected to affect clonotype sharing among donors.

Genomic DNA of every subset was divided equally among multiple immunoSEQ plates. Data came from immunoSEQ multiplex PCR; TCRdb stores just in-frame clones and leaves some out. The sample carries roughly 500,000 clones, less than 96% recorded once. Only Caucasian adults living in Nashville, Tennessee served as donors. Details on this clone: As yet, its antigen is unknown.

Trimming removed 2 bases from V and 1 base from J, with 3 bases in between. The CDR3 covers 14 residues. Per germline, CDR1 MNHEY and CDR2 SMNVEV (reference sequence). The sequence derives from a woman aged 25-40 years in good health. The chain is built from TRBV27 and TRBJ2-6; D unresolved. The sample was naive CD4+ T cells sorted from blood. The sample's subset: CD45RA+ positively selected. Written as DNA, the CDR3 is TGTGCCAGCAGTTTAGGTTCTGGGGCCAACGTCCTGACTTTC. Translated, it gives CASSLGSGANVLTF.